This TCR beta chain stems from a study of T-cell memory formation after mild COVID-19. Study at large: Clusters of TCRs were largely donor specific.

The germline V gene has CDR1 LGHNT and CDR2 FRNRAP. The CDR3 is 13 residues long. The V end lost 3 bases, the J end lost 3 bases, and 8 bases lay between the germline ends. Constant-segment primers served in 5'RACE that generated TCR alpha and TCR beta cDNA libraries bearing sample barcodes and UMIs. In TCRdb, the 5' RACE reads were re-called with MiXCR into one record per CDR3 protein. The table has under 700,000 distinct CDR3 sequences, roughly 22% seen once. The J gene is TRBJ1-1, the V gene TRBV12-5, with D possibly matching TRBD1 (5 bases). The sample consisted of PBMCs or a T cell subset sorted from them (not recorded which). The sequence was obtained from an adult woman who had mild COVID-19 (a few samples of this study predate the infection). Cell type and time point are not known. This chain's CDR3 is CASGLRGDTEAFF. DNA of the CDR3: TGTGCTAGTGGTTTAAGAGGGGACACTGAAGCTTTCTTT.